This is a list of T cell receptor beta chains from one sample in a study of tumor-infiltrating lymphocytes in primary liver carcinoma. TCRdb re-derived calls from the multiplex PCR reads in MiXCR, one entry per CDR3 protein. Here the sample spans more than 150,000 distinct CDR3 sequences, less than 65% being singletons. The material sequenced was peripheral blood. The origin of the receptors is a man aged 35-49 years with primary liver carcinoma and hepatitis B virus infection. The CDR3 runs from the conserved cysteine through the conserved F or W. The D gene is left open where the match is weak. Some rows mark clone size as missing; the rest say once, few, many or name a class of expanded clone.

j_call,clone_size,v_call,d_call,cdr3_nt,cdr3_aa
TRBJ2-3,.,TRBV6-1,.,TGTGCCAGCACACAAGGGGACCGGGGGTATTTT,CASTQGDRGYF
TRBJ2-1,.,TRBV11-2,.,TGTGCCAGTCGGCCCGGGCCTTGCAATGAGCAGTTCTTC,CASRPGPCNEQFF
TRBJ2-5,many,TRBV11-2,.,TGTGCCAGCACTCCCGACCCGATACCGTTGGAGACCCAGTACTTC,CASTPDPIPLETQYF
TRBJ2-2,.,TRBV6-6,TRBD2,TGTGTCACCAGTTACCCAAGCTCGGGACTAGCGGACACCGGGGAGCTGTTTTTT,CVTSYPSSGLADTGELFF
TRBJ2-4,.,TRBV2,TRBD2,TGTGCCAGCAGAGCCCAGGGACTAGGGGGGGAAATGCACTTC,CASRAQGLGGEMHF
TRBJ1-5,.,TRBV6-5,.,TGTACCAGCAGTTCCACTCCGGCAGGGACTAATCAGCCCCAGCATTTT,CTSSSTPAGTNQPQHF
TRBJ2-2,.,TRBV4-1,.,TGCGCCAGCAGCCACCCCAACCCCCCCGGGGAGCTGTTTTTT,CASSHPNPPGELFF
TRBJ2-5,.,TRBV6-1,TRBD1,TGTGCCAGCAGAGTGACAGGGGGCTCGGAGACCCAGTACTTC,CASRVTGGSETQYF
TRBJ2-5,few,TRBV12-3/TRBV12-4,.,TGTGCCAGTAGCTTCGTGGTATCCCAAGAGACCCAGTACTTC,CASSFVVSQETQYF
TRBJ1-5,.,TRBV6-5,.,TGTGCCGGCAGGCGGTTAAGCAATCAGCCCCAGCATTTT,CAGRRLSNQPQHF
TRBJ2-5,.,TRBV29-1,TRBD1,TGCAGCGTTCTGGGACAGACACAAGAGACCCAGTACTTC,CSVLGQTQETQYF
TRBJ2-5,.,TRBV25-1,.,TGTGCCAGCAGTGACCTTTACCGGGGCCAAGAGACCCAGTACTTC,CASSDLYRGQETQYF
TRBJ2-3,.,TRBV5-4,.,TGTACCAGCAGCTTTAATACAGATACGCAGTATTTT,CTSSFNTDTQYF
TRBJ2-7,.,TRBV7-8,TRBD2,TGTGCCAGCAGCCCAGAAGTGGGGGAGGGGTTCGGGCAGTACTTC,CASSPEVGEGFGQYF
TRBJ2-3,many,TRBV12-3/TRBV12-4,.,TGTGCCAGCAGGCAGATAGATACGCAGTATTTT,CASRQIDTQYF
TRBJ2-7,.,TRBV11-2,.,TGTGCCAGCAGCCCTCCTAGCAGATGGACCTACGAGCAGTACTTC,CASSPPSRWTYEQYF
TRBJ1-2,.,TRBV28,.,TGTGCCAGCAGTCCCCCCACGTCTACTAACTATGGCTACACCTTC,CASSPPTSTNYGYTF
TRBJ1-3,.,TRBV6-1,.,TGTGCCAGCAGCAAAATACCGACAGCGATGGGATCCTCTGGAAACACCATATATTTT,CASSKIPTAMGSSGNTIYF
TRBJ2-5,.,TRBV7-8,TRBD1,TGTGCCAGCAGCTCAGGGGGCGCGATACAGACCCAGTACTTC,CASSSGGAIQTQYF
TRBJ2-1,many,TRBV11-2,TRBD1,TGTGCCAGCAGCCAAACTCCGGGACAGGGGCCGAACAATGAGCAGTTCTTC,CASSQTPGQGPNNEQFF
TRBJ2-3,few,TRBV6-6,.,TGTGCCAGCCACGGGAGCTCAGATACGCAGTATTTT,CASHGSSDTQYF
TRBJ1-5,.,TRBV28,.,TGTGCCAGCAGTTTTGCGCCTAGGGACCCTAATCAGCCCCAGCATTTT,CASSFAPRDPNQPQHF
TRBJ2-1,.,TRBV11-2,TRBD2,TGTGTCAGCACCATTTCTAGCGGGTATGACAATGAACAGTTCTTC,CVSTISSGYDNEQFF
TRBJ2-3,once,TRBV24-1,.,TGTGCCACCAGTGCCCGAACCGGGACTGGGGGCACAGATACGCAGTATTTT,CATSARTGTGGTDTQYF
TRBJ2-3,.,TRBV7-9,TRBD2,TGTGCCAGCAGTTTAGGGACTAGCGGAGCCACAGATACGCAGTATTTT,CASSLGTSGATDTQYF
TRBJ2-7,few,TRBV6-1,.,TGTGCCAGCAGTGAATTGGACAAATCCTACGAGCAGTACTTC,CASSELDKSYEQYF
TRBJ1-5,.,TRBV12-3/TRBV12-4,.,TGTGCCAGCAGTTTATCCCTGGTTGTAGGGCAGCCCCAGCATTTT,CASSLSLVVGQPQHF
TRBJ2-1,.,TRBV11-2,.,TGTGCCAGCAGCTCGTTACAGGGCACTAGAAATGAGCAGTTCTTC,CASSSLQGTRNEQFF